This is a list of T cell receptor beta chains from one sample in a study of OX40 agonist ivuxolimab in advanced cancers. Data came from immunoSEQ multiplex PCR; TCRdb stores just in-frame clones and leaves some out. The sample includes about 60,000 clones, 85% of them seen just once. Source: CD4+ or CD8+ T cells sorted from blood, taken in a trial of the OX40 agonist ivuxolimab. The receptors here all came from an adult with an advanced solid tumor such as melanoma, head and neck, liver or kidney cancer. Each CDR3 is given with its conserved first and last residue. D genes are given only for firm matches. The size of a clone is reported for some rows only, either as once, few or many, or as a class for expanded clones.

CDR3: CASSHLGQGEHEKLFF; DNA: TGCGCCAGCAGCCATTTGGGACAGGGAGAGCACGAAAAACTGTTTTTT; size: once; J: TRBJ1-4; D: TRBD1; V: TRBV5-1
CDR3: CASRLSTSGGADTQYF; DNA: TGTGCCAGCAGATTATCGACTAGCGGGGGGGCAGATACGCAGTATTTT; size: NA; J: TRBJ2-3; D: TRBD2; V: TRBV5-4
CDR3: CASNADTQYF; DNA: TGCGCCAGCAACGCAGATACGCAGTATTTT; size: NA; J: TRBJ2-3; D: NA; V: TRBV10-2
CDR3: CASSARQGGEQYF; DNA: TGTGCCAGCAGTGCCAGACAGGGGGGCGAGCAGTACTTC; size: few; J: TRBJ2-7; D: TRBD1; V: TRBV6-4
CDR3: CASSLQGAGAKNIQYF; DNA: TGTGCCAGCAGCTTACAGGGGGCAGGAGCCAAAAACATTCAGTACTTC; size: NA; J: TRBJ2-4; D: TRBD1; V: TRBV7-3
CDR3: CASSIDHRDLLLGQYF; DNA: TGTGCCAGTAGTATAGATCACAGGGACCTTCTGCTAGGGCAGTACTTC; size: NA; J: TRBJ2-7; D: NA; V: TRBV19
CDR3: CASSQGGSGRRETQYF; DNA: TGTGCCAGCAGCCAAGGGGGTAGCGGGAGACGGGAGACCCAGTACTTC; size: NA; J: TRBJ2-5; D: TRBD2; V: TRBV7-2
CDR3: CASSAADHPYSPLHF; DNA: TGTGCCAGCAGTGCGGCAGACCACCCGTATTCACCCCTCCACTTT; size: NA; J: TRBJ1-6; D: NA; V: TRBV25-1
CDR3: CASSDNTGELFF; DNA: TGTGCCAGCAGTGATAACACCGGGGAGCTGTTTTTT; size: few; J: TRBJ2-2; D: NA; V: TRBV2
CDR3: CASSQHRDDREAFF; DNA: TGTGCCAGCAGCCAACACCGGGACGACCGTGAAGCTTTCTTT; size: NA; J: TRBJ1-1; D: NA; V: TRBV4-2
CDR3: CASSPQGYHTEAFF; DNA: TGCGCCAGCAGCCCTCAAGGGTATCACACTGAAGCTTTCTTT; size: NA; J: TRBJ1-1; D: NA; V: TRBV7-9
CDR3: CASSLSGGVVAFF; DNA: TGTGCCAGCAGTTTATCGGGGGGAGTAGTAGCTTTCTTT; size: few; J: TRBJ1-1; D: NA; V: TRBV27
CDR3: CASSYVDNSPLHF; DNA: TGTGCCAGCAGTTACGTGGATAATTCACCCCTCCACTTT; size: few; J: TRBJ1-6; D: NA; V: TRBV6-5
CDR3: CASSQQRGRGIDEQYF; DNA: TGCGCCAGCAGCCAACAACGTGGAAGGGGGATAGACGAGCAGTACTTC; size: NA; J: TRBJ2-7; D: NA; V: TRBV4-1
CDR3: CASSPGGRAEAFF; DNA: TGTGCCAGCAGCCCCGGCGGCAGGGCTGAAGCTTTCTTT; size: NA; J: TRBJ1-1; D: NA; V: TRBV7-9
CDR3: CASSHYSNQPQHF; DNA: TGTGCCAGCAGCCACTATAGCAATCAGCCCCAGCATTTT; size: NA; J: TRBJ1-5; D: NA; V: TRBV7-9
CDR3: CASSFPTGVPQETQYF; DNA: TGTGCCAGCAGCTTCCCCACAGGGGTGCCTCAAGAGACCCAGTACTTC; size: NA; J: TRBJ2-5; D: TRBD1; V: TRBV7-9